The 10 T cell receptor beta chains listed next were all sequenced from one sample in a study of OX40 agonist ivuxolimab in advanced cancers. The data were produced by immunoSEQ multiplex PCR, yet TCRdb's version contains in-frame clones alone and is incomplete. The table has more than 70,000 clones, about 93% seen once. This specimen was CD4+ or CD8+ T cells sorted from blood, taken in a trial of the OX40 agonist ivuxolimab. These receptors all come from an adult with an advanced solid tumor such as melanoma, head and neck, liver or kidney cancer.

For this clone: Different DNA sequences within this sample yield the same CDR3. The V call is TRBV28, the J call TRBJ2-1; D is undetermined. V was pared by 8 bases and J by 7 bases, with 6 bases between. Germline V gene lookup returns CDR1 MDHEN and CDR2 SYDVKM. The CDR3 runs to 10 residues. CDR3 DNA sequence: TGTGCCAGCGGGGATAATGAGCAGTTCTTC. Translation gives CASGDNEQFF.

The chain couples TRBV19 to TRBJ2-7, with 7 nucleotides matching TRBD1. This CDR3 spans 17 amino acids. Germline values: CDR1 LNHDA, CDR2 SQIVND (reference sequence). Trimming took 5 bases from V and 5 from J; bases not matched to a gene: 18. CDR3 nucleotide sequence: TGTGCCAGTAGTTCCTTAACTCGGACAGGTAGCTTCCACGAGCAGTACTTC. This translates into CASSSLTRTGSFHEQYF.

V gene TRBV6-5 combines with J gene TRBJ2-7; 7 bases align to TRBD1. Germline CDR1 and CDR2: MNHEY and SVGAGI. The CDR3 totals 13 residues. The V segment lost 4 bases and the J segment 3 bases; nucleotides outside the gene matches: 3. Here the CDR3 DNA reads TGTGCCAGCAGTTCGGGACAGAACTACGAGCAGTACTTC. Protein sequence: CASSSGQNYEQYF.

The rearrangement links TRBV27 to TRBJ2-3, with 8 bases fitting TRBD2. The CDR3 consists of 15 residues. V was clipped by 2 bases and J by 1 base; unmatched bases: 2. From germline, CDR1 is MNHEY and CDR2 SMNVEV (reference sequence). This chain's CDR3 is CASSLTGGGTDTQYF. DNA of the CDR3: TGTGCCAGCAGTTTAACGGGGGGGGGCACAGATACGCAGTATTTT.

The chain uses TRBV28 and TRBJ1-1, with a possible D match to TRBD1 (5 bases). The germline V gene has CDR1 MDHEN and CDR2 SYDVKM. The CDR3 extends over 14 amino acids. V gave up 5 bases and J gave up 6 bases, with 16 bases separating them. This CDR3 is CASSPAGRGAEAFF. CDR3 nucleotide sequence: TGTGCCAGCAGTCCCGCCGGGAGGGGCGCTGAAGCTTTCTTT.

V is TRBV5-8 and J is TRBJ2-2, with TRBD1 identical over 8 bases. There are 16 residues in the CDR3. Losses at the gene ends were 0 bases for V and 4 bases for J; bases not matched to a gene: 5. Germline V gene lookup returns CDR1 SGHTS and CDR2 YDEGEE. The CDR3 spells CASSLDRQGSTGELFF. As DNA, the CDR3 is TGTGCCAGCAGCTTGGACCGACAGGGGAGCACCGGGGAGCTGTTTTTT.

V is TRBV7-3 and J is TRBJ2-3; D unresolved. The CDR3 extends over 16 amino acids. The germline V and J ends were trimmed by 0 bases and 4 bases, with 14 bases remaining between them. CDR1 and CDR2 (germline): SGHTA, FQGTGA. As DNA, the CDR3 is TGTGCCAGCAGCTTAACGTTACGTGGTCGGGCAGATACGCAGTATTTT. Translated, it gives CASSLTLRGRADTQYF.

V is TRBV7-9 and J is TRBJ2-5, with D possibly being TRBD1 or TRBD2 (5 bases each). Deletions cut 5 bases from V and 6 bases from J, with 19 bases between. CDR1 SEHNR and CDR2 FQNEAQ come from the germline V gene (reference sequence). The CDR3 is made up of 15 amino acids. The CDR3 nucleotides read TGTGCCAGCAGCCTTCTCTCCAGTGAGGGGAAGACCCAGTACTTC. This codes for CASSLLSSEGKTQYF.

The CDR3 sequence is CASSEGGGYGYTF. In nucleotides, the CDR3 is TGTGCCAGCAGTGAAGGGGGGGGCTATGGCTACACCTTC. This rearrangement joins TRBV6-4 to TRBJ1-2; the D gene is possibly TRBD1 (6 bases). Trimming took off 3 bases at V and 4 bases at J, with 9 bases between the two ends. Looked up from germline, CDR1 is MRHNA and CDR2 is SNTAGT. The CDR3 contains 13 residues.

V is TRBV4-3 and J is TRBJ1-1; 10 nucleotides agree with TRBD1. The CDR3 extends over 15 amino acids. V dropped 1 base and J dropped 4; count of bases not matched to a gene: 3. Per germline, CDR1 LGHNA and CDR2 YSLEER. The CDR3 region is CASSQGDRGGTEAFF. CDR3 DNA sequence: TGCGCCAGCAGCCAAGGGGACAGGGGAGGCACTGAAGCTTTCTTT.